This T cell receptor beta chain emerged from a study of preoperative IRX-2 immunotherapy in early breast cancer. The V and J ends lost 5 bases and 4 bases, in that order; junction bases with no gene match: 9. This CDR3 is 15 amino acids long. Looked up from germline, CDR1 is MNHGY and CDR2 is SAAAGT. TCRdb keeps only in-frame clones here, not all; method: immunoSEQ multiplex PCR. This table has more than 25,000 clones, approximately 80% appearing once. Treatment given: preoperative locoregional IRX-2 cytokine immunotherapy. Sequences were derived from lymph node tissue, sampled after IRX-2 immunotherapy. The chain combines TRBV6-8 with TRBJ2-3; 7 nucleotides agree with TRBD1. The origin of this receptor is a human donor with breast cancer. In nucleotides, the CDR3 is TGTGCCAGCAGTACGACAGGGTGGCTAGCAGATACGCAGTATTTT. Translation gives CASSTTGWLADTQYF.